The 3 T cell receptor beta chains below were found in one sample sequenced in a study of CD8+CD57+ T cells in acquired aplastic anemia. Investigators profiled TCR beta VDJ and CDR3 from genomic DNA template. One entry per CDR3 protein results from TCRdb running MiXCR on the reads. This table holds about 180,000 distinct CDR3 sequences, around 48% found once. Individuals selected for sequencing had exhibited CD8+CD57+ cell expansion on flow cytometry. The sequenced material came from sorted CD4+, CD8+, or CD8+CD57+ T cells (not recorded which) from PBMCs. The receptors here all came from a human donor with aplastic anemia.

This clonotype appeared many times. V gene TRBV20-1 combines with J gene TRBJ1-6; D possibly corresponds to TRBD1 (5 bases). Trimming removed 2 bases from V and 4 bases from J, with 15 bases in between. The CDR3 sequence is 16 residues long. The germline V gene encodes CDR1 DFQATT and CDR2 SNEGSKA (reference sequence). DNA for the CDR3: TGCAGTGCTAGAAACCCGGAAGACAGATATAATTCACCCCTCCACTTT. Residues: CSARNPEDRYNSPLHF.

The V and J genes are TRBV10-3 and TRBJ2-3; 9 bases match TRBD1. The CDR3 has 15 amino acids. Per the germline V gene, CDR1 is ENHRY and CDR2 is SYGVKD. V shed 10 bases, J shed 4 bases, and the junction held 12 bases outside the gene matches. The CDR3 protein is CATLGTGTSADTQYF. The CDR3 DNA reads TGTGCCACTCTAGGGACAGGGACAAGCGCAGATACGCAGTATTTT.

The chain links TRBV19 to TRBJ2-3, with a tentative D call TRBD1 (6 bases). The ends were cut back, 4 bases at V and 0 bases at J, with 11 bases in the middle. The CDR3 loop spans 15 amino acids. Germline loops: CDR1 LNHDA, CDR2 SQIVND (reference sequence). The CDR3 sequence: CASSKTGSSTDTQYF. The DNA for the CDR3 is TGTGCCAGTAGTAAAACAGGGTCTAGCACAGATACGCAGTATTTT. Using reference TRBV19 and TRBJ2-3 for the parts outside the CDR3, the full variable domain is DGGITQSPKYLFRKEGQNVTLSCEQNLNHDAMYWYRQDPGQGLRLIYYSQIVNDFQKGDIAEGYSVSREKKESFPLTVTSAQKNPTAFYLCASSKTGSSTDTQYFGPGTRLTVL.